Listed below are T cell receptor beta chains from one sample, sequenced in a study of blood T cell repertoires in COVID-19. Measured with immunoSEQ multiplex PCR; TCRdb has only the in-frame clones, and not every one. The sample shows 100,000 to 150,000 clones, more than 75% of them seen only once. The sample was peripheral blood. These receptor sequences come from an older woman with acute or convalescent COVID-19. Each CDR3 is given with its conserved first and last residue. The D gene is left open where the match is weak.

j_call v_call d_call cdr3_nt cdr3_aa
TRBJ2-6 TRBV2 . TGTGCCAGCGCACAGGGTGCCGCTGGGGCCAACGTCCTGACTTTC CASAQGAAGANVLTF
TRBJ1-1 TRBV3-1/TRBV3-2 . TGTGCCAGCAGCGCGCAGGTCCTGAACACTGAAGCTTTCTTT CASSAQVLNTEAFF
TRBJ1-5 TRBV5-6 TRBD1 TGTGCCAGCAGCTCCGGGACAGGGAGCAATCAGCCCCAGCATTTT CASSSGTGSNQPQHF
TRBJ2-1 TRBV10-2 TRBD2 TGCGCCAGCAGTGTTGTTGGGACTAGCCAGTTCAATGAGCAGTTCTTC CASSVVGTSQFNEQFF
TRBJ1-5 TRBV27 . TGTGCCAGCAGTGGGAGGGGGGATAGCAATCAGCCCCAGCATTTT CASSGRGDSNQPQHF
TRBJ2-1 TRBV7-9 TRBD2 TGTGCCAGCAGCCCTAGGGGGAGGGGACTAGCGGACAATGAGCAGTTCTTC CASSPRGRGLADNEQFF
TRBJ2-3 TRBV19 . TGTGCCACCAAGGGGGTTAGCACAGATACGCAGTATTTT CATKGVSTDTQYF
TRBJ1-2 TRBV6-5 TRBD1 TGTGCCAGCAGTTCGACAGGGAACTATGGCTACACCTTC CASSSTGNYGYTF
TRBJ1-1 TRBV7-6 . TGTGCCAGCAGCTTAAGTGGGGGCCACACTGAAGCTTTCTTT CASSLSGGHTEAFF
TRBJ1-6 TRBV28 TRBD1 TGTGCCAGCAGCCCCCCGACAGGGGTGATCCAACCCCTCCACTTT CASSPPTGVIQPLHF
TRBJ1-2 TRBV30 . TGTGCCTGGGACAGGCTCTATGGCTACACCTTC CAWDRLYGYTF
TRBJ2-3 TRBV18 TRBD1 TGTGCCAGCTCACCGATGCCGGGACAGGGAACAGATACGCAGTATTTT CASSPMPGQGTDTQYF
TRBJ2-3 TRBV2 TRBD2 TGTGCCAGCAGCGCGGGACTAGCGGGAGGTATTGATACGCAGTATTTT CASSAGLAGGIDTQYF